A selection of T cell receptor beta chains follows, all from one sample in a study of T cell repertoires in cytomegalovirus infection. Via MiXCR, TCRdb re-called the reads, giving one row per CDR3 protein. This table has nearly 450,000 distinct CDR3 sequences, approximately 30% appearing once. The sequenced sample consisted of PBMCs. These receptors were collected from a human donor in good health (CMV status not recorded). Some clones in this sample may be carry-over from other donors' samples. Each CDR3 is given with its conserved first and last residue. The D gene is left open where the match is weak. Size tells how often a clone was seen (once, few, many) or the class of an expanded clone, and some rows leave it out.

j_call | clone_size | d_call | v_call | cdr3_nt | cdr3_aa
TRBJ1-5 | few | - | TRBV6-1 | TGTGCCAGCAGAAAAACCGCGGCAGGGGCTAGCAATCAGCCCCAGCATTTT | CASRKTAAGASNQPQHF
TRBJ2-1 | once | - | TRBV10-2 | TGCGCCAGCAGTTTCGGGACGGACTACAATGAGCAGTTCTTC | CASSFGTDYNEQFF
TRBJ1-2 | - | TRBD1 | TRBV4-1 | TGCGCCAGCAGCCAAGATGTACAGGGGTATGGCTACACCTTC | CASSQDVQGYGYTF
TRBJ2-5 | - | TRBD2 | TRBV11-2 | TGTGCCAGCAGCTTAGATCGCAGCGGGGGGGCCGGGACCCAGTACTTC | CASSLDRSGGAGTQYF
TRBJ2-5 | many | - | TRBV6-1 | TGTGCCAGCAGTGGAGGGCTGACGGGGACCCAGTACTTC | CASSGGLTGTQYF
TRBJ2-3 | - | TRBD2 | TRBV9 | TGTGCCAGCAGCGTAGGTGTGGCGGGGGGGCCAGATACGCAGTATTTT | CASSVGVAGGPDTQYF
TRBJ1-3 | many | - | TRBV7-6 | TGTGCCAGCAGCTTAGCCTCACAAAGCGGGGTCGGGGACCCCCGGAGGGGAAACACCATATATTTT | CASSLASQSGVGDPRRGNTIYF
TRBJ2-7 | many | - | TRBV7-6 | TGTGCCAGCAGCCTCGGGACCGTAGCCCCCTACGAGCAGTACTTC | CASSLGTVAPYEQYF
TRBJ1-4 | - | TRBD1 | TRBV6-5 | TGTGCCAGCAGGGGGGTGGGGACAGGGAATGAAAAACTGTTTTTT | CASRGVGTGNEKLFF
TRBJ1-1 | - | - | TRBV4-3 | TGCGCCAACAGACTGCACATGAACACTGAAGCTTTCTTT | CANRLHMNTEAFF
TRBJ1-6 | few | TRBD1 | TRBV6-4 | TGTGCCAGCAGTGACGGGACAGGGGGCAATTCACCCCTCCACTTT | CASSDGTGGNSPLHF
TRBJ1-1 | many | - | TRBV6-1 | TGTGCCAGCAGTGTCACGCGGTTTGGCACTGAAGCTTTCTTT | CASSVTRFGTEAFF
TRBJ2-3 | - | TRBD2 | TRBV19 | TGTGCCAGTAGTATGCGGCGGGGGGTCCTCGATACGCAGTATTTT | CASSMRRGVLDTQYF
TRBJ2-5 | many | - | TRBV15 | TGTGCCACCAGCAGAGACTATACAGGGAGCGAGGAGACCCAGTACTTC | CATSRDYTGSEETQYF
TRBJ2-7 | - | - | TRBV7-6 | TGTGCCAGCAGCTCAGGAGATACAGGGAATCTCGAGCAGTACTTC | CASSSGDTGNLEQYF
TRBJ1-4 | few | - | TRBV4-1 | TGCGCCAGCAGCCAGTACAGTGCAACTAATGAAAAACTGTTTTTT | CASSQYSATNEKLFF
TRBJ1-2 | - | - | TRBV11-2 | TGTGCCAGCAGCTTAGATTGGCGACGGGACTATGGCTACACCTTC | CASSLDWRRDYGYTF
TRBJ1-2 | - | - | TRBV7-6 | TGTGCCAGCAGCTTAGCGCCGGACTATGGCTACACCTTC | CASSLAPDYGYTF
TRBJ1-1 | - | TRBD1 | TRBV27 | TGTGCCAGCAGCCTCGACAGGGGGCTTACTGAAGCTTTCTTT | CASSLDRGLTEAFF
TRBJ2-1 | many | TRBD2 | TRBV12-3/TRBV12-4 | TGTGCCAGCATCCCGACTAGCGGGGGGTCTGAGCAGTTCTTC | CASIPTSGGSEQFF
TRBJ1-3 | - | - | TRBV3-1 | TGTGCCAGCAGCCAAGCTTTGACCTCCAACTCTGGAAACACCATATATTTT | CASSQALTSNSGNTIYF
TRBJ1-5 | few | TRBD1 | TRBV7-8 | TGTGCCAGCAGCCTATTGGACAGGCACAATCAGCCCCAGCATTTT | CASSLLDRHNQPQHF
TRBJ2-5 | - | - | TRBV11-2 | TGTGCCAGCAGCCTTAGGTCTTCCGACAAGTACCAAGAGACCCAGTACTTC | CASSLRSSDKYQETQYF
TRBJ1-1 | few | - | TRBV20-1 | TGCAGTGCTAGTCAGGTGAACACTGAAGCTTTCTTT | CSASQVNTEAFF
TRBJ2-2 | few | - | TRBV19 | TGTGCCAGTACCTACGGGGGGCCCACCGGGGAGCTGTTTTTT | CASTYGGPTGELFF
TRBJ2-1 | - | - | TRBV29-1 | TGCAGCGGGGGACTTCAAGAAGGTCAGCAGTTCTTC | CSGGLQEGQQFF
TRBJ2-2 | - | TRBD1 | TRBV19 | TGTGCCAGTAAAGGGGACAGCGGTCCCGGGGAGCTGTTTTTT | CASKGDSGPGELFF
TRBJ1-6 | few | - | TRBV6-5 | TGTGCCAGCACCAAAACAGGGCCTACCTCACCCCTCCACTTT | CASTKTGPTSPLHF
TRBJ1-1 | few | - | TRBV11-2 | TGTGCCAGCAGCCCCGGATGGGGGCAGAGGATAGGCACTGAAGCTTTCTTT | CASSPGWGQRIGTEAFF
TRBJ1-5 | - | - | TRBV11-2 | TGTGCCAGCAGCCCGTTACATAGCAATCAGCCCCAGCATTTT | CASSPLHSNQPQHF
TRBJ2-1 | few | - | TRBV20-1 | TGCAGTGCGCAGACCCCAGGATACTCCGATGGGGAGCAGTTCTTC | CSAQTPGYSDGEQFF
TRBJ2-3 | - | TRBD1 | TRBV18 | TGTGCCAGCTCACAAAACAGGGGAGCAGAGACGCAGTATTTT | CASSQNRGAETQYF
TRBJ1-4 | few | - | TRBV4-1 | TGCGCCAGCGGACCTCTAGGTGAAAAACTGTTTTTT | CASGPLGEKLFF
TRBJ2-7 | - | - | TRBV11-1 | TGTGCCAGCAGCCTCGGACACCGCGAGCAGTACTTC | CASSLGHREQYF
TRBJ2-2 | - | - | TRBV19 | TGTGCCAGTAGTAGACAACGGGTGAATCCGAACACCGGGGAGCTGTTTTTT | CASSRQRVNPNTGELFF
TRBJ2-1 | few | - | TRBV27 | TGTGCCAGCAGTCCCTCCCCTCCGGGGGGCTTAAATGAGCAGTTCTTC | CASSPSPPGGLNEQFF
TRBJ2-5 | - | - | TRBV5-4 | TGTGCCAGCAGCTTGGAGGCGGGAGAGACCCAGTACTTC | CASSLEAGETQYF
TRBJ2-7 | few | - | TRBV7-3 | TGTGCCAGCAGCCCCAGGGGAACCTACGAGCAGTACTTC | CASSPRGTYEQYF
TRBJ1-1 | many | - | TRBV7-2 | TGTGCCAGCAGCTATGCGCGGGGGAACACTGAAGCTTTCTTT | CASSYARGNTEAFF
TRBJ2-2 | many | - | TRBV7-2 | TGTGCCAGCAGCTTAGGGCGGGCGGAGTTCCGAACCGGGGAGCTGTTTTTT | CASSLGRAEFRTGELFF
TRBJ2-3 | few | TRBD2 | TRBV7-2 | TGTGCCAGCAGCTTCCAGACTAGCGGGGCTAGCACAGATACGCAGTATTTT | CASSFQTSGASTDTQYF
TRBJ1-6 | - | - | TRBV12-3/TRBV12-4 | TGTGCCAGCAGTTTACCACCAAGGGGACCCTCCTATAATTCACCCCTCCACTTT | CASSLPPRGPSYNSPLHF
TRBJ2-3 | - | - | TRBV6-2/TRBV6-3 | TGTGCCAGCAGACTGCCGGGACCCTCCTTCACAGATACGCAGTATTTT | CASRLPGPSFTDTQYF
TRBJ1-1 | many | - | TRBV4-1 | TGCGCCAGCAGCTCACTCGGGGGGAACACTGAAGCTTTCTTT | CASSSLGGNTEAFF
TRBJ2-1 | many | TRBD2 | TRBV7-2 | TGTGCCAGCACCCCACCGGGGGGGCGGGCCAGGGGTAATGAGCAGTTCTTC | CASTPPGGRARGNEQFF
TRBJ2-1 | many | TRBD2 | TRBV4-1 | TGCGCCAGCAGCCTCCTTGGGCCCGGGACTAGCGGATACAATGAGCAGTTCTTC | CASSLLGPGTSGYNEQFF
TRBJ2-2 | - | - | TRBV11-3 | TGTGCCAGCAGCCCGGGGGTCGTCACCGGGGAGCTGTTTTTT | CASSPGVVTGELFF
TRBJ2-2 | - | - | TRBV2 | TGTGCCAGCCAAGGGAACACCGGGGAGCTGTTTTTT | CASQGNTGELFF
TRBJ1-5 | - | TRBD1 | TRBV7-6 | TGTGCCAGCAGCTTAGGGACAGGGACTATCAATCAGCCCCAGCATTTT | CASSLGTGTINQPQHF
TRBJ1-1 | - | TRBD1 | TRBV7-9 | TGTGCCAGCACCCTGGGGGAGGGGGCTAAGAACACTGAAGCTTTCTTT | CASTLGEGAKNTEAFF
TRBJ1-1 | few | - | TRBV7-3 | TGTGCCAGCAGCCCTCAGGGAGGTGGCACTGAAGCTTTCTTT | CASSPQGGGTEAFF
TRBJ1-5 | - | - | TRBV25-1 | TGTGCCAGCAGCCTCCTCAGGTCCCACCTTCATAGCAATCAGCCCCAGCATTTT | CASSLLRSHLHSNQPQHF
TRBJ2-2 | few | - | TRBV7-9 | TGTGCCAGCAGCTCCACTCCGGGACTTTCTAACACCGGGGAGCTGTTTTTT | CASSSTPGLSNTGELFF
TRBJ1-4 | few | - | TRBV6-1 | TGTGCCAGCAATGATCGACAGATAAATGAAAAACTGTTTTTT | CASNDRQINEKLFF
TRBJ2-1 | few | TRBD2 | TRBV11-2 | TGTGCCAGCAGCTTGTTTGGCGGGGGTGATAATGAGCAGTTCTTC | CASSLFGGGDNEQFF
TRBJ2-3 | - | - | TRBV10-3 | TGTGCCATCAGTGGCGGGGAGATGAGCACAGATACGCAGTATTTT | CAISGGEMSTDTQYF
TRBJ2-7 | - | - | TRBV12-3/TRBV12-4 | TGTGCCAGCAACCAAAGCTCCTACGAGCAGTACTTC | CASNQSSYEQYF
TRBJ2-3 | many | TRBD2 | TRBV7-2 | TGTGCCAGCGCCTTACTAGCGGGGGGCACAGATACGCAGTATTTT | CASALLAGGTDTQYF
TRBJ1-1 | - | - | TRBV19 | TGTGCCAGTACTCCTGGGAGGAACACTGAAGCTTTCTTT | CASTPGRNTEAFF